This passage covers 18 T cell receptor beta chains from one sample sequenced in a study of radiotherapy plus CTLA-4 blockade in lung cancer. Libraries were prepared by immunoSEQ multiplex PCR; TCRdb keeps only in-frame clonotypes and omits some of them. Here the sample spans approximately 81,000 clones, 78% being singletons. Here the sequenced sample was peripheral blood, taken from a patient treated with radiotherapy plus ipilimumab. The receptors originated from a human donor with non-small cell lung cancer who had a partial response to radiotherapy plus ipilimumab. Some clones in this sample may be carry-over from other donors' samples.

The V call is TRBV30, the J call TRBJ2-1, with TRBD2 matching 8 bases. Trimming cost V 0 bases and J 0 bases; bases outside gene matches: 16. This CDR3 region has 20 residues. Germline CDR1 GTSNPN, CDR2 SVGIG (reference sequence). The CDR3 bases are TGTGCCTGGAGTGTACTTCGAAGCGGCGGGAGGCAGAGCTCCTACAATGAGCAGTTCTTC. Protein sequence: CAWSVLRSGGRQSSYNEQFF. Filled out from reference TRBV30 and TRBJ2-1, the complete variable domain reads SQTIHQWPATLVQPVGSPLSLECTVEGTSNPNLYWYRQAAGRGLQLLFYSVGIGQISSEVPQNLSASRPQDRQFILSSKKLLLSDSGFYLCAWSVLRSGGRQSSYNEQFFGPGTRLTVL.

This clone has only one observation. The CDR3 here is CASSKETGTYNSPLHF. The CDR3 DNA follows: TGTGCCAGCAGCAAAGAGACAGGAACCTATAATTCACCCCTCCACTTT. The V call is TRBV11-1, the J call TRBJ1-6; possibly TRBD1 for D (6 bases). Germline CDR1 SGHAT, CDR2 FQDESV (reference sequence). CDR3 length: 16 residues. V was shortened by 5 bases and J by 2 bases, with 13 bases between the two germline ends.

This clone was recorded a few times. The chain is built from TRBV7-3 and TRBJ2-5, with 15 bases that match TRBD2. Unmatched junction bases numbered 1, after V lost 1 base and J lost 4 bases. CDR1 SGHTA and CDR2 FQGTGA come from the germline V gene. This CDR3 has 16 residues. CDR3 amino acids: CASSLMGLAGGETQYF. The CDR3 DNA sequence: TGTGCCAGCAGCTTAATGGGACTAGCGGGAGGAGAGACCCAGTACTTC.

The genes are TRBV7-2 and TRBJ2-1; 8 nucleotides line up with TRBD2. The CDR3 spans 16 residues. Germline V gives CDR1 SGHTA, CDR2 FQGNSA. The junction had 5 bases not matched to a gene; V was cut back by 4 bases and J by 0 bases. The CDR3 nucleotides read TGTGCCAGCAGCTCTCAAGCGGGGGTCTCCTACAATGAGCAGTTCTTC. Translating gives CASSSQAGVSYNEQFF.

J is TRBJ2-1 and V is TRBV5-1; 12 bases align to TRBD2. Germline lookup yields CDR1 SGHRS and CDR2 YFSETQ. The V and J ends lost 4 bases and 10 bases, in that order; junction bases with no gene match: 9. The CDR3 is made up of 15 amino acids. CDR3 bases: TGCGCCAGCAGCCTGGCTAGCGGGGGGGCCTGGGAGCAGTTCTTC. Its translation: CASSLASGGAWEQFF.

On this clone: Relative to the germline gene, one junction end is altered; a read error may explain this. The chain combines TRBV25-1 with TRBJ2-5; a possible D gene is TRBD2 (6 bases). The CDR3 is 13 amino acids. Germline V gene lookup returns CDR1 MGHDK and CDR2 SYGVNS. The CDR3 bases are TGTGCCAGCCGAGGAGGGGCTGGGGAGACCCAGCACTTC. It encodes CASRGGAGETQHF.

This clone was detected a few times. This rearrangement joins TRBV7-9 to TRBJ2-5; 8 bases are a match to TRBD2. This CDR3 spans 14 amino acids. The J segment lost 1 base and the V segment lost 8 bases, leaving 6 bases of the junction unmatched. Germline values: CDR1 SEHNR, CDR2 FQNEAQ (reference sequence). This CDR3 is CASGRGGLQETQYF. As DNA, the CDR3 is TGTGCCAGCGGACGGGGGGGCCTCCAAGAGACCCAGTACTTC.

The rearrangement uses TRBV6-6 and TRBJ1-3, with D perhaps matching TRBD1 (6 bases). CDR3 length equals 14 residues. V gave up 6 bases and J gave up 2 bases, with 11 bases separating them. Germline CDR1 reads MNHNY; CDR2 reads SVGAGI (reference sequence). This CDR3 reads CASRPTGPGNTIYF. CDR3 DNA sequence: TGTGCCAGCAGACCTACAGGGCCTGGAAACACCATATATTTT.

This rearrangement joins TRBV6-1 to TRBJ2-7; no clear D gene. V lost 9 bases to trimming and J lost 0 bases, with 3 bases between them. CDR3 length: 10 residues. Per germline, CDR1 MNHNS and CDR2 SASEGT. Written as DNA, the CDR3 is TGTGCCAGTAACTCCTACGAGCAGTACTTC. Its protein product is CASNSYEQYF.

The chain has TRBV29-1 and TRBJ1-1; D unresolved. Deletions cut 7 bases from V and 0 bases from J, with 18 bases between. Germline CDR1 is SQVTM and CDR2 is ANQGSEA. The CDR3 has 15 residues. The CDR3 coding sequence is TGCAGCGCCCAAAAGGAGGGAACCATGAACACTGAAGCTTTCTTT. It is translated as CSAQKEGTMNTEAFF.

The rearrangement joins TRBV6-6 to TRBJ2-7; 10 bases align to TRBD1. This CDR3 region has 14 residues. The J segment lost 7 bases and the V segment lost 2 bases, leaving 5 bases of the junction unmatched. Germline V gives CDR1 MNHNY, CDR2 SVGAGI (reference sequence). The CDR3 is CASSYRQGAHEQYF. DNA for the CDR3: TGTGCCAGCAGTTACCGACAGGGGGCGCATGAGCAGTACTTC.

In nucleotides, the CDR3 is TGTGCCAGCAGGGAGGGGTCGCCCGTCTTCAATCAGCCCCAGCATTTT. Its translation: CASREGSPVFNQPQHF. This sequence joins TRBV2 and TRBJ1-5; possible D gene TRBD1, 5 bases. Germline V gives CDR1 SNHLY, CDR2 FYNNEI. Trimming removed 6 bases from V and 3 bases from J, with 18 bases in between. This CDR3 has 16 residues.

This clone has only one observation. The gene calls are TRBV6-5 and TRBJ2-2, with D possibly TRBD2 on 6 matching bases. Germline CDR1 MNHEY, CDR2 SVGAGI. CDR3 length: 14 residues. The V end was cut by 11 bases, the J end by 6 bases, with 19 bases between. The CDR3 DNA reads as TGTGCCGTGCGGGGAGAAGGTTATTCCGGGGAGCTGTTTTTT. Translation gives CAVRGEGYSGELFF.

The chain couples TRBV27 to TRBJ2-2, with D possibly being TRBD1 (6 bases). CDR1 MNHEY and CDR2 SMNVEV come from the germline V gene (reference sequence). With 7 bases removed from V and 6 bases from J, the gap between germline ends came to 21 bases. The CDR3 has 16 residues. Written as DNA, the CDR3 is TGTGCCAGCAAGTCCCCGCTAGGGGGTCAGTCCGGGGAGCTGTTTTTT. This codes for CASKSPLGGQSGELFF.

V gene TRBV2 combines with J gene TRBJ2-2; D remains unclear. The germline gives CDR1 SNHLY, CDR2 FYNNEI. The CDR3 length is 14 residues. The V and J ends lost 7 bases and 4 bases respectively, with 13 bases between them. The CDR3: CASTSARLTGELFF. The CDR3 nucleotides are TGTGCCAGCACTAGTGCTAGGCTCACCGGGGAGCTGTTTTTT. Supplemented by reference TRBV2 and TRBJ2-2, the full variable domain reads EPEVTQTPSHQVTQMGQEVILRCVPISNHLYFYWYRQILGQKVEFLVSFYNNEISEKSEIFDDQFSVERPDGSNFTLKIRSTKLEDSAMYFCASTSARLTGELFFGEGSRLTVL.

V gene TRBV4-1 combines with J gene TRBJ2-1, with D possibly matching TRBD1 (6 bases). Germline V gives CDR1 MGHRA, CDR2 YSYEKL. The CDR3 sequence is 16 residues long. With 4 bases removed from V and 6 bases from J, the gap between germline ends came to 19 bases. The DNA of the CDR3 is TGCGCCAGCAGCCCCAGGGCTAGGCAGGGGAGCAATGAGCAGTTCTTC. The encoded protein is CASSPRARQGSNEQFF.

This chain joins TRBV9 and TRBJ1-5, with a weak D call TRBD1 (6 bases). The germline gives CDR1 SGDLS, CDR2 YYNGEE. V lost 4 bases and J lost 1, with 12 bases in between. The CDR3 has 15 residues. Here the CDR3 reads CASSPDGTSNQPQHF. The CDR3 DNA is TGTGCCAGCAGCCCGGACGGGACAAGCAATCAGCCCCAGCATTTT.

The chain is built from TRBV4-1 and TRBJ2-1; 13 bases align to TRBD2. CDR1 and CDR2 from the germline V gene are MGHRA and YSYEKL. The CDR3 contains 17 residues. Trimming cost V 4 bases and J 0 bases; bases outside gene matches: 3. The CDR3 coding sequence is TGCGCCAGCAGCCCGGGACTAGCGGGATACTCCTACAATGAGCAGTTCTTC. It is translated as CASSPGLAGYSYNEQFF.